Listed below are T cell receptor beta chains from one sample, sequenced in a study of T cell changes during pregnancy in multiple sclerosis. The assay was immunoSEQ multiplex PCR, and TCRdb's table has in-frame clones only and misses some. This sample has about 38,000 clones, with 90% found just once. This material consisted of CD4+ T cells from peripheral blood mononuclear cells, taken in the second trimester of pregnancy. These receptors all come from a female donor with multiple sclerosis, enrolled in a pregnancy study. Both conserved end residues are part of each CDR3. D genes are given only for firm matches. Size values are once, few and many counts, or a class for expanded clones, and some rows have none.

V gene,J gene,clone size,D gene,CDR3 length,CDR3 protein,CDR3 DNA
TRBV9,TRBJ2-5,NA,TRBD2,16,CASSVDPTSGGGTQYF,TGTGCCAGCAGCGTAGACCCGACTAGCGGGGGGGGGACCCAGTACTTC
TRBV6-6,TRBJ1-2,NA,TRBD1,16,CASSYSTGAGNYGYTF,TGTGCCAGCAGTTACTCTACAGGGGCCGGGAACTATGGCTACACCTTC
TRBV7-3,TRBJ2-1,NA,NA,17,CASSLRGDSLSYNEQFF,TGTGCCAGCAGCTTAAGGGGGGACAGCCTCTCCTACAATGAGCAGTTCTTC
TRBV2,TRBJ2-2,NA,TRBD1,16,CASSLGTGGTSGELFF,TGTGCCAGCAGTCTGGGGACAGGGGGCACGTCCGGGGAGCTGTTTTTT
TRBV5-1,TRBJ2-7,NA,NA,15,CASSLDEASGYEQYF,TGCGCCAGCAGCTTGGACGAGGCCAGCGGCTACGAGCAGTACTTC
TRBV19,TRBJ1-1,NA,NA,16,CASSGPRQGSNTEAFF,TGTGCCAGTAGTGGCCCCCGGCAGGGGAGTAACACTGAAGCTTTCTTT
TRBV18,TRBJ2-7,NA,NA,13,CASSNRADNEQYF,TGTGCCAGCTCGAACAGGGCGGACAACGAGCAGTACTTC
TRBV7-9,TRBJ2-2,NA,NA,13,CASSLAVRGELFF,TGTGCCAGCAGCTTAGCCGTCCGTGGGGAGCTGTTTTTT
TRBV6-1,TRBJ1-2,NA,NA,15,CARGGGRTANYGYTF,TGTGCCAGGGGGGGCGGGAGGACAGCCAACTATGGCTACACCTTC
TRBV5-6,TRBJ2-3,NA,NA,11,CASSLRSTQYF,TGTGCCAGCAGCTTGAGGAGTACGCAGTATTTT
TRBV18,TRBJ2-2,NA,TRBD1,15,CASSQQGAETGELFF,TGTGCCAGCTCCCAACAGGGGGCAGAGACCGGGGAGCTGTTTTTT
TRBV19,TRBJ1-2,once,NA,12,CASSISQYGYTF,TGTGCCAGTAGTATATCCCAGTATGGCTACACCTTC
TRBV28,TRBJ2-3,NA,TRBD1,14,CASSGQGPTDTQYF,TGTGCCAGCAGTGGACAGGGGCCCACAGATACGCAGTATTTT
TRBV6-4,TRBJ2-3,NA,NA,14,CASSAQGGADTQYF,TGTGCCAGCAGTGCTCAGGGGGGCGCAGATACGCAGTATTTT
TRBV28,TRBJ2-3,NA,NA,15,CASNPRGESTDTQYF,TGTGCCAGCAATCCTAGGGGCGAAAGCACAGATACGCAGTATTTT
TRBV5-5,TRBJ1-3,NA,TRBD1,15,CASSWGQGSGNTIYF,TGTGCCAGCAGCTGGGGACAGGGGAGTGGAAACACCATATATTTT
TRBV29-1,TRBJ2-2,NA,TRBD1,15,CSVAVAGGLAGELFF,TGCAGCGTTGCGGTGGCAGGGGGCTTGGCCGGGGAGCTGTTTTTT
TRBV28,TRBJ2-1,NA,NA,14,CASSPQGPYNEQFF,TGTGCCAGCAGTCCACAGGGACCCTACAATGAGCAGTTCTTC
TRBV2,TRBJ1-5,NA,TRBD1,15,CASRLDRGSNQPQHF,TGTGCCAGCAGATTGGACAGGGGGAGCAATCAGCCCCAGCATTTT
TRBV27,TRBJ2-7,NA,TRBD1,14,CASSLGTGPYEQYF,TGTGCCAGCAGTTTAGGGACAGGACCCTACGAGCAGTACTTC
TRBV28,TRBJ2-1,NA,TRBD2,16,CASSRTSASSYNEQFF,TGTGCCAGCAGTCGGACTAGCGCGAGCTCCTACAATGAGCAGTTCTTC
TRBV5-6,TRBJ1-2,NA,NA,16,CASSLIGELTFYGYTF,TGTGCCAGCAGCTTGATCGGCGAACTGACTTTCTATGGCTACACCTTC
TRBV9,TRBJ2-6,NA,NA,16,CASSARGSSGANVLTF,TGTGCCAGCAGCGCCCGGGGGAGCTCTGGGGCCAACGTCCTGACTTTC
TRBV28,TRBJ2-1,NA,TRBD2,14,CASMTSGPGDEQFF,TGTGCCAGCATGACTAGCGGGCCGGGAGATGAGCAGTTCTTC
TRBV14,TRBJ1-1,few,NA,13,CASSKGANTEAFF,TGTGCCAGCAGTAAAGGGGCGAACACTGAAGCTTTCTTT
TRBV28,TRBJ2-7,once,TRBD1,13,CASSLGTAYEQYF,TGTGCCAGCAGTCTTGGGACAGCCTACGAGCAGTACTTC
TRBV19,TRBJ2-1,NA,NA,15,CASSIRLGLYNEQFF,TGTGCCAGTAGTATAAGATTGGGACTTTACAATGAGCAGTTCTTC
TRBV18,TRBJ2-7,NA,NA,15,CASSLRGVEPYEQYF,TGTGCCAGCTCCCTGCGGGGTGTCGAACCCTACGAGCAGTACTTC
TRBV7-2,TRBJ2-7,NA,NA,13,CASSLGTAYEQYF,TGTGCCAGCAGCTTAGGGACAGCCTACGAGCAGTACTTC
TRBV5-1,TRBJ1-2,NA,TRBD1,14,CASSIEGAGYGYTF,TGCGCCAGCAGCATAGAGGGGGCTGGATATGGCTACACCTTC
TRBV2,TRBJ2-7,NA,TRBD2,14,CASTSGRARYEQYF,TGTGCCAGCACAAGTGGGAGGGCCAGGTACGAGCAGTACTTC
TRBV5-4,TRBJ1-5,once,TRBD1,16,CASSPRQGESLRPQHF,TGTGCCAGCAGCCCCCGACAGGGCGAGAGTCTTAGGCCCCAGCATTTT
TRBV20-1,TRBJ2-1,NA,TRBD1,11,CSGTGANEQFF,TGCAGTGGGACAGGGGCGAATGAGCAGTTCTTC
TRBV2,TRBJ1-2,NA,TRBD1,13,CASRLTGGSGYTF,TGTGCCAGCAGATTGACAGGGGGCTCTGGCTACACCTTC
TRBV5-5,TRBJ1-1,NA,TRBD1,14,CASSLRNRGAEAFF,TGTGCCAGCAGCTTGAGGAACAGGGGGGCTGAAGCTTTCTTT
TRBV7-6,TRBJ2-7,NA,TRBD1,13,CASSNGQVDEQYF,TGTGCCAGCAGCAACGGACAGGTCGATGAGCAGTACTTC
TRBV9,TRBJ2-5,few,TRBD2,17,CASSPQTSGRRGETQYF,TGTGCCAGCAGCCCACAGACTAGCGGGAGGCGAGGGGAGACCCAGTACTTC
TRBV5-1,TRBJ1-1,NA,TRBD1,16,CASSLVPGGANTEAFF,TGCGCCAGCAGCTTGGTGCCAGGGGGCGCGAACACTGAAGCTTTCTTT
TRBV5-4,TRBJ2-2,NA,TRBD1,14,CASSRQGEGGELFF,TGTGCCAGCAGCCGACAGGGAGAGGGCGGGGAGCTGTTTTTT
TRBV28,TRBJ2-2,NA,NA,16,CASSLGRSRNTGELFF,TGTGCCAGCAGTTTAGGCAGGTCAAGGAACACCGGGGAGCTGTTTTTT
TRBV10-2,TRBJ1-2,NA,TRBD1,16,CASSEDAGTGGYGYTF,TGCGCCAGCAGTGAAGACGCCGGGACAGGGGGTTATGGCTACACCTTC
TRBV7-2,TRBJ1-3,NA,TRBD1,16,CASSLHRTGSGNTIYF,TGTGCCAGCAGCTTACACCGGACAGGCTCTGGAAACACCATATATTTT
TRBV11-2,TRBJ2-1,once,NA,15,CASSLAGISYNEQFF,TGTGCCAGCAGCTTAGCCGGGATCTCCTACAATGAGCAGTTCTTC
TRBV7-3,TRBJ2-1,NA,TRBD2,17,CASSQKAGLAGFDEQFF,TGTGCCAGCAGCCAAAAAGCGGGACTAGCGGGTTTTGACGAGCAGTTCTTC
TRBV25-1,TRBJ1-1,NA,TRBD1,15,CASSDRDRVNTEAFF,TGTGCCAGCAGTGACCGGGACAGGGTGAACACTGAAGCTTTCTTT
TRBV11-3,TRBJ2-7,NA,TRBD1,15,CASSPGRGQLYEQYF,TGTGCCAGCAGCCCGGGCCGGGGACAGCTCTACGAGCAGTACTTC
TRBV29-1,TRBJ2-2,NA,NA,16,CSVGPPRQGSTGELFF,TGCAGCGTTGGCCCCCCTCGGCAGGGGAGCACCGGGGAGCTGTTTTTT
TRBV7-9,TRBJ2-7,NA,TRBD2,15,CASSLGSGGTYEQYF,TGTGCCAGCAGCTTAGGTAGCGGGGGCACCTACGAGCAGTACTTC
TRBV5-1,TRBJ1-1,NA,TRBD1,15,CASSLRQGLNTEAFF,TGCGCCAGCAGCTTACGACAGGGGTTGAACACTGAAGCTTTCTTT
TRBV9,TRBJ2-1,NA,TRBD1,13,CASSVGTANEQFF,TGTGCCAGCAGCGTGGGGACAGCCAATGAGCAGTTCTTC